Listed here are 2 T cell receptor beta chains from one sample, sequenced in a study of blood T cell repertoires in COVID-19. Here immunoSEQ multiplex PCR was the method, and the copy in TCRdb shows in-frame clones only, minus some. The repertoire includes more than 250,000 clones, approximately 87% of them detected once, and approximately 9% sits in the top ten. The sequenced material came from peripheral blood. The receptors stem from a human donor in a cohort sampled during active COVID-19.

The chain employs TRBV5-1 and TRBJ2-2; 7 nucleotides align to TRBD1. Germline V gene lookup returns CDR1 SGHRS and CDR2 YFSETQ. This CDR3 region has 15 residues. The ends lost 4 bases at V and 0 bases at J; junction bases unmatched: 3. CDR3 amino acids: CASSRTGPNTGELFF. CDR3 DNA: TGCGCCAGCAGCCGGACAGGACCGAACACCGGGGAGCTGTTTTTT.

The V call is TRBV18, the J call TRBJ1-5, with TRBD1 as a possible D gene (5 bases). The length of the CDR3 is 13 residues. Trimming removed 5 bases from V and 7 bases from J, with 12 bases in between. Germline V gene sequence: CDR1 KGHSH, CDR2 LQKENI. For the CDR3, the DNA is TGTGCCAGCTCAAAAGGGGAAGGCCAGCCCCAGCATTTT. Translated, it gives CASSKGEGQPQHF.